Listed below are T cell receptor beta chains from one sample, sequenced in a study of shared clonotypes between healthy human individuals. The protocol was immunoSEQ multiplex PCR, while the TCRdb copy is restricted to in-frame clones and leaves out a portion. Found here are about 680,000 clones, around 90% of them singletons; the top ten hold 20% to 25%. The sequenced sample consisted of naive CD8+ T cells sorted from blood. The receptors originated from a man aged 30 to 39 in good health. Both conserved end residues are part of each CDR3. Fields, in order: J gene, clone size, V gene, D gene, CDR3 protein, CDR3 DNA. D genes are given only for firm matches. Some rows mark clone size as missing; the rest say once, few, many or name a class of expanded clone.

>TRBJ2-1|.|TRBV6-5|TRBD1
CATMDRGLENEQFF
TGTGCCACCATGGACAGGGGGCTAGAAAATGAGCAGTTCTTC
>TRBJ2-7|.|TRBV10-3|TRBD2
CAIAGTSSLGPYEQYF
TGTGCCATCGCCGGGACTAGTTCCCTAGGCCCTTACGAGCAGTACTTC
>TRBJ2-1|.|TRBV5-5|TRBD2
CASSFREGHEQFF
TGTGCCAGCAGCTTTCGGGAGGGCCATGAGCAGTTCTTC
>TRBJ2-7|.|TRBV5-1|TRBD1
CASSDGTGHYEQYF
TGCGCCAGCAGCGACGGGACAGGCCACTACGAGCAGTACTTC
>TRBJ2-1|.|TRBV4-2|TRBD2
CASSQIGLAGDFSYNEQFF
TGTGCCAGCAGCCAAATCGGACTAGCGGGAGACTTCTCCTACAATGAGCAGTTCTTC
>TRBJ2-5|.|TRBV5-6|TRBD1
CASSLAGGRETQYF
TGTGCCAGCAGCTTGGCAGGGGGCAGGGAGACCCAGTACTTC
>TRBJ2-7|.|TRBV19|.
CASSIIDGSYEQYF
TGTGCCAGTAGTATAATAGACGGCTCCTACGAGCAGTACTTC
>TRBJ2-7|.|TRBV5-5|.
CASTLPSYEQYF
TGTGCCAGCACCCTTCCCTCTTACGAGCAGTACTTC
>TRBJ2-2|.|TRBV7-8|.
CASSLGGATGELFF
TGTGCCAGCAGCTTGGGGGGAGCAACGGGGGAGCTGTTTTTT
>TRBJ1-5|.|TRBV6-1|.
CASIDQDSLTQPQHF
TGTGCCAGCATCGACCAAGACAGCCTAACTCAGCCCCAGCATTTT
>TRBJ2-1|.|TRBV7-2|.
CASSSFTDRREQFF
TGTGCCAGCAGCTCTTTCACGGATCGTAGGGAGCAGTTCTTC
>TRBJ2-3|.|TRBV5-1|TRBD2
CASSSADMGPSGISTDTQYF
TGCGCCAGCAGCTCAGCAGATATGGGCCCTAGCGGGATAAGCACAGATACGCAGTATTTT
>TRBJ1-5|few|TRBV28|.
CASSLEGVQPQHF
TGTGCCAGCAGTTTAGAGGGTGTTCAGCCCCAGCATTTT
>TRBJ2-3|.|TRBV10-2|TRBD2
CASSESGLAGTDTQYF
TGCGCCAGCAGTGAGTCGGGACTAGCCGGCACAGATACGCAGTATTTT
>TRBJ2-7|once|TRBV11-2|.
CASSLISATYEQYF
TGTGCCAGCAGCTTAATTTCAGCAACCTACGAGCAGTACTTC
>TRBJ1-5|.|TRBV27|.
CASSLRGERRPQHF
TGTGCCAGCAGTTTACGGGGGGAGCGGCGGCCCCAGCATTTT
>TRBJ1-1|once|TRBV7-8|.
CASSLGTTTEAFF
TGTGCCAGCAGCTTAGGGACTACCACTGAAGCTTTCTTT
>TRBJ2-6|.|TRBV29-1|TRBD1
CSVVQGAPLGANVLTF
TGCAGCGTTGTACAGGGGGCGCCTCTGGGGGCCAACGTCCTGACTTTC
>TRBJ1-1|.|TRBV28|TRBD1
CASSLRDRGPRETEAFF
TGTGCCAGCAGTTTACGGGACAGGGGGCCCCGTGAAACTGAAGCTTTCTTT
>TRBJ2-3|.|TRBV28|.
CASSFGAEGTDTQYF
TGTGCCAGCAGTTTCGGAGCGGAGGGCACAGATACGCAGTATTTT
>TRBJ2-7|few|TRBV7-2|.
CASSLLPHRKSYEQYF
TGTGCCAGCAGCTTATTGCCTCACAGGAAATCCTACGAGCAGTACTTC
>TRBJ2-7|.|TRBV5-1|TRBD2
CASSLLREGSYEQYF
TGCGCCAGCAGCTTGTTAAGGGAGGGCTCCTACGAGCAGTACTTC
>TRBJ2-6|.|TRBV4-1|.
CASSQDKAGANVLTF
TGCGCCAGCAGCCAAGATAAGGCAGGGGCCAACGTCCTGACTTTC
>TRBJ1-5|.|TRBV6-1|TRBD1
CASSGAGGLGNQPQHF
TGTGCCAGCAGTGGGGCAGGGGGGTTGGGCAATCAGCCCCAGCATTTT
>TRBJ1-5|.|TRBV19|.
CASREGNQPQHF
TGTGCCAGTCGGGAGGGGAATCAGCCCCAGCATTTT
>TRBJ2-1|.|TRBV6-5|.
CASNRGDNEQFF
TGTGCCAGCAATCGCGGCGACAATGAGCAGTTCTTC
>TRBJ1-1|.|TRBV7-9|.
CASIEGLSQATEAFF
TGTGCCAGCATCGAGGGACTCTCCCAAGCCACTGAAGCTTTCTTT
>TRBJ2-7|.|TRBV11-2|.
CASSYATFTYEQYF
TGTGCCAGCAGCTACGCGACATTTACCTACGAGCAGTACTTC
>TRBJ2-7|.|TRBV5-5|.
CASSPDMGSYEQYF
TGTGCCAGCAGCCCCGACATGGGGTCCTACGAGCAGTACTTC
>TRBJ2-1|few|TRBV14|TRBD2
CASSELAGGDEQFF
TGTGCCAGCAGCGAACTAGCGGGAGGGGATGAGCAGTTCTTC
>TRBJ1-5|.|TRBV16|.
CASSQWKGQRNQPQHF
TGTGCCAGCAGCCAATGGAAAGGACAGCGCAATCAGCCCCAGCATTTT
>TRBJ2-7|.|TRBV14|TRBD1
CASSQVRLGTGAYEQYF
TGTGCCAGCAGCCAAGTCAGACTTGGGACAGGGGCATACGAGCAGTACTTC
>TRBJ2-3|.|TRBV30|.
CAGKAFPGTDTQYF
TGTGCCGGAAAAGCGTTCCCCGGCACAGATACGCAGTATTTT